Given below is one T cell receptor (beta chain) in context. The data were obtained in a study of blood T cell repertoires in COVID-19. Study background: The United States, Italy and Spain provided the acute and convalescent COVID-19 samples. Sample material is recorded as cDNA or gDNA derived from T cells, B-cell-depleted T cells, or PBMCs.

In the original processing: Reference gene primer amplification gave nucleated cell count estimates. Assay: immunoSEQ multiplex PCR; the TCRdb copy retains only in-frame clones and omits some. The V and J calls and the clone size are those of that table, but D and trimming were determined from the DNA. The data show 15,000 to 19,000 clones, more than 85% seen once. The length of the CDR3 is 12 residues. Germline V gene data show CDR1 as SGHDT and CDR2 as YYEEEE. Trimming removed 4 bases at V and 9 bases at J, with 14 bases between. This rearrangement joins TRBV5-6 to TRBJ2-7; TRBD2 might be the D (6 bases). The receptor was derived from a man aged 55 to 70 with acute or convalescent COVID-19. Sample: peripheral blood. The CDR3 DNA is TGTGCCAGCAGCCCCCTCGGGGGAGGGCAGTACTTC. This sequence encodes CASSPLGGGQYF. Drawing the rest from reference TRBV5-6 and TRBJ2-7, the complete variable domain is DAGVTQSPTHLIKTRGQQVTLRCSPKSGHDTVSWYQQALGQGPQFIFQYYEEEERQRGNFPDRFSGHQFPNYSSELNVNALLLGDSALYLCASSPLGGGQYFGPGTRLTVT.